This paragraph covers one T cell receptor beta chain sequence. The target of this receptor is not known. Base-call qualities are not available, and no considerably larger clone is one nucleotide away. These data come from a study of glioma-infiltrating T cells after dendritic cell vaccination (dated by TCRdb to about 2016). About the full investigation: Of the 15 glioblastoma patients in the cohort, all drawn from Phase I and II dendritic cell vaccination trials, 9 were newly diagnosed and 6 had recurrent disease. Three intradermal dendritic cell vaccine injections were administered to patients at biweekly intervals in the arm below the axilla. Survival after dendritic cell vaccination was correlated with TCR sequencing metrics, such as TIL content and the overlap between tumor and blood repertoires. Between about 2002 and 2013, the patients were given dendritic cell vaccination pulsed with autologous tumor lysate. In glioblastoma patients vaccinated with dendritic cells, deep sequencing of TCR beta CDR3 regions served to measure the amount of tumor-infiltrating lymphocytes and to compare repertoires between tumor and blood. The vaccine consisted of monocyte-derived dendritic cells cultured roughly 7 days with IL-4 and GM-CSF, then pulsed overnight with autologous tumor lysate.

General conclusions and limits of the study: The cohort was small and heterogeneous, few patients had complete blood and tumor sets, and even fewer had initial-recurrent tumor pairs. No direct relationship between TCR clonality and survival was found, suggesting a diverse polyclonal response may matter. The response model built on TCR overlap across three groups was characterized as speculative, with prospective validation still needed. Longer time to progression and overall survival after dendritic cell vaccination were predicted by higher estimated pretreatment TIL content.

According to the study, the label for this sample's time point signals: after dendritic cell vaccination, including at tumor progression/relapse. Patients were selected on the basis of adequate residual fresh-frozen tumor tissue and more than two years of available survival data. An isocitrate dehydrogenase mutation was not carried by any of the glioblastoma patients, although molecular status was otherwise variable. PBMC were collected before vaccination, two weeks after the third vaccination, and at tumor progression if progression occurred. The Qiagen DNeasy Blood extraction Kit was used to extract genomic DNA. Using the immunoSEQ assay, TCRB CDR3 regions were amplified from 1.5 to 2 micrograms of genomic DNA, or from all available DNA when less than that was on hand. The multiplex PCR employed 60 forward primers targeting TCR V beta segments and 13 reverse primers targeting J beta segments. To estimate the number of reads per starting template, synthetic control templates were added to each sample at limiting dilution. The Illumina HiSeq System generated sequencing reads of 87 bp. In the source study's methods: PCR and sequencing errors were removed by a nearest neighbor algorithm that merged closely related sequences. TCR overlap was measured as the percentage of unique tumor TCR beta sequences that were also present in the peripheral blood of the same patient. TCRdb took over this immuneACCESS table, retaining in-frame rearrangements with V and J assigned. Such tables are incomplete; in checked studies, under half of the missing clones stem from an unresolved V gene, and the remainder is unexplained. The V and J calls and clone size were taken over from that table, and D and trimming were inferred from the DNA. Present in this sample are fewer than 75,000 clones, over 65% of which were seen just once. Jointly, the top ten make up about 9% of the sample.

The germline V gene (reference sequence) specifies MNHEY as CDR1 and SMNVEV as CDR2. Compared with germline, V lacks 6 bases and J lacks 8 bases; bases without a gene match: 7. The CDR3 runs 14 amino acids, cysteine and phenylalanine included. The sequence is cut down to CDR3 DNA, 42 bases in frame from base 1. This clonotype was sampled from a human donor with glioblastoma. This specimen consisted of blood, obtained after dendritic cell vaccination. The rearranged chain carries TRBV27 and TRBJ2-1; 10 junctional bases match TRBD2. In nucleotide form, the sequence is TGTGCCAGCAGAGTAGCGGGGGGCCGGCATGAGCAGTTCTTC. Translated, this is CASRVAGGRHEQFF.